These 3 T cell receptor beta chains share one sample of origin, sequenced in a study of blood T cell repertoires in COVID-19. Produced via immunoSEQ multiplex PCR; TCRdb's table is partial and in-frame only. The table shows 110,000 to 150,000 clones, with 65% to 85% occurring only once. Material for sequencing was peripheral blood. Every receptor here comes from a human donor in a cohort sampled during active COVID-19.

The chain employs TRBV5-1 and TRBJ2-6, with unresolved D. Germline V gene sequence: CDR1 SGHRS, CDR2 YFSETQ. The CDR3 contains 15 residues. V lost 6 bases and J 0 bases, leaving 10 bases between the germline ends. The CDR3 DNA is TGCGCCAGCATGGCCCAGATCTCTGGGGCCAACGTCCTGACTTTC. This gives the protein CASMAQISGANVLTF.

This chain joins TRBV2 and TRBJ1-5; D is ambiguous. V was clipped by 4 bases and J by 0 bases, with 4 bases between them. This CDR3 region has 13 residues. CDR1 is SNHLY and CDR2 is FYNNEI in the germline V gene. The CDR3 region has the DNA TGTGCCAGCAGTGTAGTTAGCAATCAGCCCCAGCATTTT. It encodes CASSVVSNQPQHF.

The rearrangement uses TRBV5-6 and TRBJ1-5, with 8 bases lining up with TRBD1. The V gene end was trimmed by 3 bases and the J gene end by 2 bases; junction bases not matched to a gene: 4. The length of the CDR3 is 15 residues. Germline CDR1 reads SGHDT; CDR2 reads YYEEEE. CDR3 residues: CASSSQGQGNQPQHF. In nucleotides, the CDR3 is TGTGCCAGCAGCTCGCAGGGACAGGGCAATCAGCCCCAGCATTTT.